This TCR beta chain was documented in a study (dated by TCRdb to between 2014 and 2017). General notes on the study: The study tested whether tumor-infiltrating Tregs in breast cancer are recruited from blood Tregs or converted in situ from other CD4+ T cell subsets. Results and caveats for the whole study, not just this receptor: The TCR alpha and beta sequences of tumor-infiltrating Tregs showed the greatest overlap with tumor naive CD4+ T cells, followed by blood naive CD4+ T cells. Tumor memory CD4+ T cell TCR gene usage clustered with blood and lymph node memory CD4+ cells and lymph node naive CD4+ cells. The validation in the larger cohort was limited to a single TCR beta V-J rearrangement instead of whole repertoires.

The table lists this clonotype with many counts. Its cognate antigen has yet to be identified. Base qualities are missing; no much larger clone stands one base away. To purify naive CD4+ T cells, the Miltenyi Naive CD4+ T Cell Isolation kit was used, and CD25 microbeads served to deplete Tregs. Tregs, naive and memory CD4+ T cells from tumor, blood and ipsilateral draining lymph nodes of five breast cancer patients underwent full-length TCR alpha and beta sequencing. Ficoll density gradient centrifugation was used to isolate mononuclear cells from either lymph nodes or around 50 ml of peripheral blood. FACS confirmed that the sorted cell populations were more than 90% pure. Clipping removes 0 bases from V and 2 bases from J, with 1 as the unmatched junction base count. The germline V gene yields SGHRS for CDR1 and YFSETQ for CDR2. The CDR3 goes from the cysteine to the phenylalanine over 14 residues. The sequence is cut down to CDR3 DNA, 42 bases in frame from base 1.

Full-length TCR variable regions were amplified by 5' RACE PCR using constant-region reverse primers, and then by semi-nested PCR using Nested Universal Primer A. Using the ReliaPrep RNA Cell Miniprep System, total RNA was extracted, and the SMARTer RACE 5'/3' Kit was then used to reverse transcribe the RNA into 5'RACE-ready cDNA. Full-length TCR alpha and beta libraries were barcoded with multiplex adaptors and sequenced on an Illumina MiSeq. As for the original processing: For each of nine subset-tissue groups, sequencing data from the five patients were combined, and the groups were compared by unsupervised clustering of TCR gene usage. The Morisita-Horn index was used to calculate repertoire similarity, with shared sequences weighted by how much each contributed to each repertoire. Clones were called with MiXCR by TCRdb after fastp trimmed the public reads at Q25, and only in-frame beta chains were retained. Every distinct CDR3 protein forms one entry, paired with its most common genes and DNA. Here the V and J calls rest on TCRdb's processing, not on the authors' analysis. The sample yields some 13,000 distinct CDR3 sequences; less than 25% were counted once. The ten largest make up approximately 2.8% of the sample.

This chain joins TRBV5-1 to TRBJ1-2; 7 junctional bases match TRBD1. The specimen sequenced was naive CD4+ T cells sorted from blood. This sample's cell subset or site label indicates: naive CD4+ T cells, CD4+CD45RA+CD25-. The clonotype was recovered from a female donor with breast cancer. At the DNA level, the sequence is TGCGCCAGCAGCTTGGAGGGACAGAACTATGGCTACACCTTC. This sequence encodes CASSLEGQNYGYTF.